The 10 T cell receptor beta chains given below trace back to one sample, sequenced in a study of T cells in localized non-small cell lung cancer. The table came from immunoSEQ multiplex PCR; TCRdb's copy has only in-frame clones and leaves some out. This sample has around 94,000 clones; roughly 87% occur once, and the top ten carry over 12%. Sequencing was performed on peripheral blood, taken before any cancer treatment. These TCRs come from a man aged 40 to 69 with stage I squamous cell lung carcinoma.

The rearrangement links TRBV4-3 to TRBJ2-3; tentatively, D is TRBD2 (6 bases). This CDR3 contains 16 residues. V was clipped by 4 bases and J by 0 bases, with 14 bases between them. Per the germline V gene, CDR1 is LGHNA and CDR2 is YSLEER. Here the CDR3 DNA reads TGCGCCAGCAGCCGACTAGACAGTCCCAGCACAGATACGCAGTATTTT. Protein sequence: CASSRLDSPSTDTQYF.

The genes are TRBV27 and TRBJ1-2, with D tentatively TRBD1 (6 bases). V was clipped by 5 bases and J by 2 bases, with 9 bases between them. The CDR3 sequence is 13 residues long. Germline V lookup: CDR1 MNHEY, CDR2 SMNVEV (reference sequence). The CDR3 is CASSPRGNYGYTF. CDR3 DNA: TGTGCCAGCAGTCCAAGGGGGAACTATGGCTACACCTTC.

The rearrangement uses TRBV21-1 and TRBJ1-2; TRBD1 is the table's D call and was not checked against the DNA. TRBV21-1 is a listed pseudogene. The CDR3 has 12 amino acids. CDR3 bases: TGTGCCAGCAGCCCCAGGGGTCGGGGCTACACCTTC. This sequence encodes CASSPRGRGYTF.

The DNA of the CDR3 is TGTGCCAGCAGTGGGTCCTTGGGCCGGCAGTACTTC. Translating gives CASSGSLGRQYF. This chain links TRBV2 with TRBJ2-7; no clear D gene. Germline V CDR1 and CDR2: SNHLY, FYNNEI. This CDR3 comprises 12 residues. Trimming took 4 bases from V and 9 from J, leaving 13 bases between them.

Comments on this clone: Other DNA sequences in this specimen translate into the identical CDR3. The chain recombines TRBV7-9 with TRBJ2-2, with TRBD1 identical over 8 bases. Germline loops: CDR1 SEHNR, CDR2 FQNEAQ (reference sequence). The V gene end was trimmed by 5 bases and the J gene end by 1 base; junction bases not matched to a gene: 3. CDR3 length: 15 amino acids. The CDR3: CASSLDRGNTGELFF. The CDR3 DNA follows: TGTGCCAGCAGCCTAGACAGGGGGAACACCGGGGAGCTGTTTTTT.

The chain is built from TRBV5-1 and TRBJ1-2, with D perhaps TRBD1 (6 bases). Per germline, CDR1 SGHRS and CDR2 YFSETQ. V was trimmed by 1 base and J by 6 bases, leaving 13 bases between them. The CDR3 totals 14 residues. The CDR3: CASSLNTGKDGYTF. CDR3 nucleotide sequence: TGCGCCAGCAGCTTGAATACAGGGAAAGATGGCTACACCTTC.

This clone came up once. This chain joins TRBV2 and TRBJ1-1; the D is unclear. Germline V gene lookup returns CDR1 SNHLY and CDR2 FYNNEI. Trimming pared 4 bases from V and 3 bases from J, leaving 12 bases between. This CDR3 spans 14 amino acids. CDR3 protein: CASSVSAKDTEAFF. The CDR3 DNA reads as TGTGCCAGCAGTGTTTCCGCGAAGGACACTGAAGCTTTCTTT.

The chain recombines TRBV15 with TRBJ1-2; D call uncertain. The V end was cut by 0 bases, the J end by 2 bases, with 13 bases between. This CDR3 is built from 16 residues. Germline lookup yields CDR1 LNHNV and CDR2 YYDKDF (reference sequence). In nucleotides, the CDR3 is TGTGCCACCAGCAGAGATCTGGCAGCGTCCAACTATGGCTACACCTTC. It translates to CATSRDLAASNYGYTF.

The rearrangement uses TRBV6-5 and TRBJ1-5; D gene ambiguous. The CDR3 runs 12 residues. The germline V gene has CDR1 MNHEY and CDR2 SVGAGI. Deletions cut 7 bases from V and 4 bases from J, with 8 bases between. Here the CDR3 reads CASKDINQPQHF. For the CDR3, the DNA is TGTGCCAGCAAAGACATTAATCAGCCCCAGCATTTT.

This chain connects TRBV5-1 to TRBJ2-7, with 9 bases identical to TRBD1. The CDR3 loop spans 14 amino acids. V was clipped by 4 bases and J by 4 bases; unmatched bases: 6. Germline CDR1 is SGHRS and CDR2 is YFSETQ. Written as DNA, the CDR3 is TGCGCCAGCAGCCATCCGGGACAGGGTTACGAGCAGTACTTC. Residues: CASSHPGQGYEQYF.